A single sample is the source of the 8 T cell receptor beta chains below, sequenced in a study of response to subunit inactivated influenza vaccine. One entry per CDR3 protein, called by TCRdb with MiXCR from the RT-PCR reads. The sample consists of under 200,000 distinct CDR3 sequences, about 11% of them appearing once. Material: non-naive T cells sorted from PBMCs, obtained roughly 6 weeks after vaccination. These TCRs come from a man between 50 and 59 years old who received an inactivated influenza vaccine.

The genes are TRBV4-3 and TRBJ1-1; 7 bases match TRBD1. The CDR3 has 16 amino acids. V gave up 3 bases and J gave up 1 base; unmatched junction bases: 8. The germline CDR1 and CDR2 sequences are LGHNA and YSLEER. This CDR3 is CASSQDHGQANTEAFF. For the CDR3, the DNA is TGCGCCAGCAGCCAGGATCACGGACAGGCGAACACTGAAGCTTTCTTT.

The V call is TRBV4-3, the J call TRBJ2-2, with a possible D match to TRBD1 (6 bases). The V end was cut by 2 bases, the J end by 3 bases, with 13 bases between. Germline V gene data show CDR1 as LGHNA and CDR2 as YSLEER. The CDR3 extends over 16 amino acids. CDR3: CASSQNPGVHTGELFF. The CDR3 DNA sequence: TGCGCCAGCAGCCAAAACCCAGGGGTGCACACCGGGGAGCTGTTTTTT.

This clonotype was observed a handful of times. The chain combines TRBV28 with TRBJ2-7; 8 bases match TRBD1. The V gene end was trimmed by 2 bases and the J gene end by 5 bases; junction bases not matched to a gene: 8. This CDR3 is built from 15 residues. Germline loops: CDR1 MDHEN, CDR2 SYDVKM. The CDR3 DNA reads as TGTGCCAGCAGTTTACCCTCGGGACAGGCCCACGAGCAGTACTTC. It specifies CASSLPSGQAHEQYF.

This sequence joins TRBV5-1 and TRBJ2-7, with a weak D call TRBD1 (5 bases). There are 13 residues in the CDR3. The V and J ends lost 2 bases and 3 bases respectively, with 9 bases between them. Germline V gives CDR1 SGHRS, CDR2 YFSETQ. The chain's CDR3 is CASSLQALYEQYF. The CDR3 DNA reads as TGCGCCAGCAGCTTACAGGCCCTCTACGAGCAGTACTTC. Together with reference TRBV5-1 and TRBJ2-7, the CDR3 gives the full variable domain: KAGVTQTPRYLIKTRGQQVTLSCSPISGHRSVSWYQQTPGQGLQFLFEYFSETQRNKGNFPGRFSGRQFSNSRSEMNVSTLELGDSALYLCASSLQALYEQYFGPGTRLTVT.

The chain carries TRBV3-1 and TRBJ2-7; D is unresolved. The CDR3 consists of 14 residues. The germline V gene has CDR1 LGHDT and CDR2 YNNKEL (reference sequence). Between the trimmed V and J ends, which lost 4 bases and 6 bases, there was a span of 16 bases. CDR3 region: CASSPSSGPCEQYF. Here the CDR3 DNA reads TGTGCCAGCAGCCCGTCCTCGGGTCCCTGCGAGCAGTACTTC.

Of note for this clonotype: A junction boundary mismatches the germline segment, possibly from a read error. The rearrangement joins TRBV4-3 to TRBJ2-2, with 7 positions matching TRBD2. The CDR3 runs 18 residues. Looked up from germline, CDR1 is LGHNA and CDR2 is YSLEER. In DNA form, the CDR3 reads TGCGCCAGCAGCCAAGCTCTCCCCCGGGAGGCGAATACCGGGGAGCTGTTTTTT. As protein: CASSQALPREANTGELFF.

This clonotype was seen just once. The chain has TRBV20-1 and TRBJ2-5; D remains ambiguous. Germline loops: CDR1 DFQATT, CDR2 SNEGSKA (reference sequence). V lost 6 bases to trimming and J lost 5 bases, with 16 bases between them. The CDR3 sequence is 13 residues long. In DNA, the CDR3 is TGCAGTGCGCCGATACGGCCCGGGGAGACCCAGTACTTC. It specifies CSAPIRPGETQYF.

This clonotype was counted at least ten times. The chain uses TRBV4-2 and TRBJ2-3, with D maybe TRBD2 (6 bases). The germline CDR1 and CDR2 sequences are LGHNA and YNFKEQ. Trimming took off 3 bases at V and 0 bases at J, with 25 bases between the two ends. The CDR3 is made up of 20 amino acids. CDR3 residues: CASSQRGRVGGLRSTDTQYF. The CDR3 nucleotides are TGTGCCAGCAGCCAGAGAGGGCGGGTCGGGGGTTTGCGGAGCACAGATACGCAGTATTTT.